This paragraph reports one TCR beta chain. The sample belongs to a study of blood T cell repertoires in COVID-19. Germline-derived CDR1 and CDR2 are SGDLS and YYNGEE. The J segment lost 8 bases and the V segment lost 3 bases, leaving 7 bases of the junction unmatched. This CDR3 contains 14 residues. Participants, 18 to 89 years old, spanned around 26 US areas. Cohorts were assigned according to the clinical history that participants reported. Original methodology: For nucleated cells, counts were estimated from reference gene primer amplification. The assay was immunoSEQ multiplex PCR, and TCRdb's table has in-frame clones only and misses some. The DNA gave D and trimming, while V, J and clone size come from that table. The sample lists about 210,000 clones, roughly 86% seen once, with 10% to 13% in the top ten.

The chain uses TRBV9 and TRBJ1-2, with TRBD1 matching 10 bases. Material: PBMCs or T cells enriched from blood (not recorded which). This TCR came from a man between 18 and 29 years old with acute COVID-19. CDR3 amino acids: CASSAGQGGEGYTF. As DNA, the CDR3 is TGTGCCAGCAGCGCTGGACAGGGGGGTGAGGGCTACACCTTC.